This T cell receptor (beta chain) was captured in a study of T cell repertoires in cytomegalovirus infection. Background on the study: It was recently identified HLA-C-restricted and well-studied HLA-B-restricted CMV epitopes that the study used. In public TCR beta signatures, there were indications of both CMV infection and matching HLA type.

V was pared by 1 base and J by 11 bases, with 9 bases between. Per germline, CDR1 SEHNR and CDR2 FQNEAQ (reference sequence). The CDR3 runs to 12 residues. Notes on the study in general: Ex vivo responses were dominated by HLA-C-restricted CMV-specific TCR beta clonotypes. Based on cumulative public TCR beta family frequency, carriers of CMV plus the relevant HLA were identified.

As to this clonotype: Antigen specificity is unknown.

Via MiXCR, TCRdb re-called the reads, giving one row per CDR3 protein. This sample has approximately 89,000 distinct CDR3 sequences, with more than 20% found just once. This TCR was sampled from a human donor in good health (CMV status not recorded). Some clones in this sample may be carry-over from other donors' samples. The chain recombines TRBV7-9 with TRBJ1-5, with D tentatively TRBD1 (6 bases). This specimen was CD8+ T cells from cultured PBMCs, taken from culture after CMV antigen stimulation. The DNA of the CDR3 is TGTGCCAGCAGCTTAGGGGACAAAGCCCAGCATTTT. It codes for CASSLGDKAQHF. The full variable domain, rest sourced from reference TRBV7-9 and TRBJ1-5, is DTGVSQNPRHKITKRGQNVTFRCDPISEHNRLYWYRQTLGQGPEFLTYFQNEAQLEKSRLLSDRFSAERPKGSFSTLEIQRTEQGDSAMYLCASSLGDKAQHFGDGTRLSIL.